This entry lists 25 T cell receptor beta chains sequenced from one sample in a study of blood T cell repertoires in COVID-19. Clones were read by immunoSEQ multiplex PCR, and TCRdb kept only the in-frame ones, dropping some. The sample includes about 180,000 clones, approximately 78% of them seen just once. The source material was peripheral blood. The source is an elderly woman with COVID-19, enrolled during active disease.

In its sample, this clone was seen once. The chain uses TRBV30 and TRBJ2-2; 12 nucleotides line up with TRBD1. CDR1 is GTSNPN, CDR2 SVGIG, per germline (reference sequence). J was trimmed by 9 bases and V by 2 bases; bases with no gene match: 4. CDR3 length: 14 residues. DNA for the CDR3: TGTGCCTGGAGTACCGGGACAGGGGGCTGGGAGCTGTTTTTT. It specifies CAWSTGTGGWELFF.

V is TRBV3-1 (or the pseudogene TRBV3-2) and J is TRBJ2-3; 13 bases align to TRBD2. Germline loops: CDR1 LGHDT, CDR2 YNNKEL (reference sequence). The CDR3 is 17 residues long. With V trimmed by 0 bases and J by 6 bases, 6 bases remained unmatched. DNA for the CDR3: TGTGCCAGCAGCCAAGAGATCGGACTAGCGGGAGAGGATACGCAGTATTTT. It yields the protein CASSQEIGLAGEDTQYF.

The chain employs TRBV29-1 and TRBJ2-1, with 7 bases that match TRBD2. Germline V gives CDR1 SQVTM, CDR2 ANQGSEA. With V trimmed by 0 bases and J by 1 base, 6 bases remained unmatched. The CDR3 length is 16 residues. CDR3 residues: CSVEDGSGPSYNEQFF. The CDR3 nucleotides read TGCAGCGTTGAAGATGGTAGCGGGCCTTCCTACAATGAGCAGTTCTTC.

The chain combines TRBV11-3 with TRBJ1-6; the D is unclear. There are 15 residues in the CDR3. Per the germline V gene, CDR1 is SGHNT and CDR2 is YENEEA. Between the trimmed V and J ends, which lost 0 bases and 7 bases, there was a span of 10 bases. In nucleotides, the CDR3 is TGTGCCAGCAGCTTAGATTTTTTACTCAATTCACCCCTCCACTTT. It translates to CASSLDFLLNSPLHF.

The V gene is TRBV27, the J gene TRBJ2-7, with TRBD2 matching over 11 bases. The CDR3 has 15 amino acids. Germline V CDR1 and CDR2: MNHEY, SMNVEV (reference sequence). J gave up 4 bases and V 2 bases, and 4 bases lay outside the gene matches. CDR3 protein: CASSLRPSGGYEQYF. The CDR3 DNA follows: TGTGCCAGCAGTTTAAGGCCTAGCGGGGGGTACGAGCAGTACTTC.

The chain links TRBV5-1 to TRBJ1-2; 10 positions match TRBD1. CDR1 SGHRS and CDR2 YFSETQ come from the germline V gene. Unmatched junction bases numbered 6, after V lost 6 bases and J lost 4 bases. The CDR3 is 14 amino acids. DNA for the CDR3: TGCGCCAGCACCGGACAGGGGGGAGGCTATGGCTACACCTTC. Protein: CASTGQGGGYGYTF.

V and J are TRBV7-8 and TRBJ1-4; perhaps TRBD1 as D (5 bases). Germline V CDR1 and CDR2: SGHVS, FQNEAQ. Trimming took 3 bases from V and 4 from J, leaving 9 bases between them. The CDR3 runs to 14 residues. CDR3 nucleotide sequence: TGTGCCAGCAGCTTTTGGGGCATTAATGAAAAACTGTTTTTT. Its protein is CASSFWGINEKLFF. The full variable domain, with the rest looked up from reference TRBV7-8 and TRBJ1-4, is GAGVSQSPRYKVAKRGQDVALRCDPISGHVSLFWYQQALGQGPEFLTYFQNEAQLDKSGLPSDRFFAERPEGSVSTLKIQRTQQEDSAVYLCASSFWGINEKLFFGSGTQLSVL.

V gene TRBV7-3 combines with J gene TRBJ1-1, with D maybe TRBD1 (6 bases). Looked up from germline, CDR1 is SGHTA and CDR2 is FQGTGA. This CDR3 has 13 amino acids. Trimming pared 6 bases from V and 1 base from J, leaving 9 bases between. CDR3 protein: CASSLDRNTEAFF. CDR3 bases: TGTGCCAGCAGTCTGGACAGGAACACTGAAGCTTTCTTT.

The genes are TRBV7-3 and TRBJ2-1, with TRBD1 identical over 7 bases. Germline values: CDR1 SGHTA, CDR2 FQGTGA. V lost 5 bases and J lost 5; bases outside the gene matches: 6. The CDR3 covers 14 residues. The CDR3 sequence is CASSPGQRNNEQFF. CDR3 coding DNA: TGTGCCAGCAGCCCGGGACAGAGGAACAATGAGCAGTTCTTC.

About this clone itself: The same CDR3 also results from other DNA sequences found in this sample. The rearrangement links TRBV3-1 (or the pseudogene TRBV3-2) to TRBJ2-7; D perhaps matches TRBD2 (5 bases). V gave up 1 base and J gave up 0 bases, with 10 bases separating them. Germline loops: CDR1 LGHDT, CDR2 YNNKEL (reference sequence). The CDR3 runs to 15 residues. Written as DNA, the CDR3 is TGTGCCAGCAGCCAAGGGAGGACCAGCTCCTACGAGCAGTACTTC. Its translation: CASSQGRTSSYEQYF.

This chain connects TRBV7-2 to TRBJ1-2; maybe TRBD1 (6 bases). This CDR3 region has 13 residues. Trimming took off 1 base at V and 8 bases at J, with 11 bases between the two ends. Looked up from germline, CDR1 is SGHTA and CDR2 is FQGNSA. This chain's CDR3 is CASSLGRGDGYTF. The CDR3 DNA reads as TGTGCCAGCAGCTTAGGCAGGGGAGACGGCTACACCTTC.

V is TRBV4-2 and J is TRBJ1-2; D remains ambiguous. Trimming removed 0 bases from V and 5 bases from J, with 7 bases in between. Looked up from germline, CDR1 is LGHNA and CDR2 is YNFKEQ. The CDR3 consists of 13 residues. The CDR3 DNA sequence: TGTGCCAGCAGCCAAGAATCCATTTATGGCTACACCTTC. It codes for CASSQESIYGYTF.

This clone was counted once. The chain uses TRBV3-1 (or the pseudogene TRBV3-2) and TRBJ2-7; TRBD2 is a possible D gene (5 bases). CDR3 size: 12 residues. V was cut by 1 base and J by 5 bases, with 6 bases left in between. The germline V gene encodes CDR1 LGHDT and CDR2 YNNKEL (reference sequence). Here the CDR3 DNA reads TGTGCCAGCAGCCAAGCCGGGAACGAGCAGTACTTC. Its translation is CASSQAGNEQYF.

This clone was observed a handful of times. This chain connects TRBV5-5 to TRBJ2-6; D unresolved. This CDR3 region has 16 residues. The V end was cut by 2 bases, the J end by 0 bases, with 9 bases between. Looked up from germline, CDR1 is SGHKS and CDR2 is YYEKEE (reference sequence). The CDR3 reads CASSLSVSSGANVLTF. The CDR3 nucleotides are TGTGCCAGCAGCTTAAGCGTTAGCTCTGGGGCCAACGTCCTGACTTTC. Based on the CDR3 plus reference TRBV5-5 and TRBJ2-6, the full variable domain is DAGVTQSPTHLIKTRGQQVTLRCSPISGHKSVSWYQQVLGQGPQFIFQYYEKEERGRGNFPDRFSARQFPNYSSELNVNALLLGDSALYLCASSLSVSSGANVLTFGAGSRLTVL.

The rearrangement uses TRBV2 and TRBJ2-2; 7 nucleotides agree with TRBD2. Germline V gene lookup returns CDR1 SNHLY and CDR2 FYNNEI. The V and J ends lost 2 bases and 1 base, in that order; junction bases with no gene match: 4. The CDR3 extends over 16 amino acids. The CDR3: CASSERLAENTGELFF. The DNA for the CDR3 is TGTGCCAGCAGTGAAAGGCTAGCGGAGAACACCGGGGAGCTGTTTTTT.

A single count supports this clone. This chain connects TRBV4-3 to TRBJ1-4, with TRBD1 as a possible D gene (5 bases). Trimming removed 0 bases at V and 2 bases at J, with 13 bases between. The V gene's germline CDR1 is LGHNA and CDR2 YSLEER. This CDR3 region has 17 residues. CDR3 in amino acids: CASSQDVFGATNEKLFF. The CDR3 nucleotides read TGCGCCAGCAGCCAAGATGTCTTTGGGGCTACTAATGAAAAACTGTTTTTT.

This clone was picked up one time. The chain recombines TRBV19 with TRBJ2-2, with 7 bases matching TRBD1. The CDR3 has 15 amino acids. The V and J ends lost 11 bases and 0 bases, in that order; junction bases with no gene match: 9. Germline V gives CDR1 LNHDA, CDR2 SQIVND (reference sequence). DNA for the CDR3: TGTGCCGCCAGCCCCGGGACAGCGAACACCGGGGAGCTGTTTTTT. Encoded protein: CAASPGTANTGELFF.

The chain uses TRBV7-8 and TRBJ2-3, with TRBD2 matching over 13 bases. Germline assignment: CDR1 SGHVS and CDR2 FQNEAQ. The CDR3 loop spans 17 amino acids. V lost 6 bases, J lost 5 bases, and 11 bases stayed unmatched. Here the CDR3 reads CASSLEALAGGVDTQYF. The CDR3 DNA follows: TGTGCCAGCAGTCTAGAGGCACTAGCGGGGGGGGTAGATACGCAGTATTTT.

The CDR3 DNA reads as TGCGCCAGCAGCCAATCTGACTATGGCTACACCTTC. Protein: CASSQSDYGYTF. The J gene is TRBJ1-2, the V gene TRBV4-3; no clear D. The CDR3 has 12 amino acids. The V end lost 2 bases, the J end lost 3 bases, and 4 bases lay between the germline ends. Germline CDR1 is LGHNA and CDR2 is YSLEER.

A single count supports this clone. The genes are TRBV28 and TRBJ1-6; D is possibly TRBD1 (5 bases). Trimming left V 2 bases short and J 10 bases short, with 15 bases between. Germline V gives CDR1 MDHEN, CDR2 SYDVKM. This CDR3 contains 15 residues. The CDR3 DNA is TGTGCCAGCAGTTTACGTAGGGGTGCCGGGTCACCCCTCCACTTT. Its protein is CASSLRRGAGSPLHF.

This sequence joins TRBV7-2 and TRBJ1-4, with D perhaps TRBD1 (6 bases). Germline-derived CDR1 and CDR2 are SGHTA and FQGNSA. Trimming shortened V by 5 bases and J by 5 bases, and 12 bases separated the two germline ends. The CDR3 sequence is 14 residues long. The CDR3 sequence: CASSPQGRNEKLFF. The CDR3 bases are TGTGCCAGCAGCCCACAGGGTAGGAATGAAAAACTGTTTTTT. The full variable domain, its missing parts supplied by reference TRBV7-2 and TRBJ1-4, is GAGVSQSPSNKVTEKGKDVELRCDPISGHTALYWYRQSLGQGLEFLIYFQGNSAPDKSGLPSDRFSAERTGGSVSTLTIQRTQQEDSAVYLCASSPQGRNEKLFFGSGTQLSVL.

In DNA, the CDR3 is TGTGCCAGCAGCCAACGACTAGTTAATGAGCAGTTCTTC. Protein sequence: CASSQRLVNEQFF. The rearrangement uses TRBV3-1 (or the pseudogene TRBV3-2) and TRBJ2-1; perhaps TRBD2 as D (6 bases). The CDR3 loop spans 13 amino acids. The V end was cut by 2 bases, the J end by 7 bases, with 9 bases between. Germline V gene sequence: CDR1 LGHDT, CDR2 YNNKEL (reference sequence).

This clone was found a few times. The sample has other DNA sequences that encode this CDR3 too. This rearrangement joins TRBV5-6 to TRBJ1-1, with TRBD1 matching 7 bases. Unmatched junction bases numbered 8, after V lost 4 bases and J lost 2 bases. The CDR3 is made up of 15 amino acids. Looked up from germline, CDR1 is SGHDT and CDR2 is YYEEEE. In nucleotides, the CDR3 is TGTGCCAGCAGCCCCTTAGGGGGCCTAAACACTGAAGCTTTCTTT. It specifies CASSPLGGLNTEAFF.

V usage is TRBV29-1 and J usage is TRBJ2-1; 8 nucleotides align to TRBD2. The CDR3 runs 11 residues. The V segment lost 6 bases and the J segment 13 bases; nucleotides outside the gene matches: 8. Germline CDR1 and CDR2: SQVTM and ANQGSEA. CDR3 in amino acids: CSVAGTRVQFF. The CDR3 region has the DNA TGCAGCGTCGCCGGGACTAGGGTTCAGTTCTTC.

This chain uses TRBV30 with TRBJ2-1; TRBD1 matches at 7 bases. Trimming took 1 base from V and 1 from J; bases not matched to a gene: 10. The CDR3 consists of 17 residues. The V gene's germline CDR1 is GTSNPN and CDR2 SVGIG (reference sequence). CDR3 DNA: TGTGCCTGGAGTGCCCTCAGGGGGTTTCGTTCCTACAATGAGCAGTTCTTC. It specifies CAWSALRGFRSYNEQFF.